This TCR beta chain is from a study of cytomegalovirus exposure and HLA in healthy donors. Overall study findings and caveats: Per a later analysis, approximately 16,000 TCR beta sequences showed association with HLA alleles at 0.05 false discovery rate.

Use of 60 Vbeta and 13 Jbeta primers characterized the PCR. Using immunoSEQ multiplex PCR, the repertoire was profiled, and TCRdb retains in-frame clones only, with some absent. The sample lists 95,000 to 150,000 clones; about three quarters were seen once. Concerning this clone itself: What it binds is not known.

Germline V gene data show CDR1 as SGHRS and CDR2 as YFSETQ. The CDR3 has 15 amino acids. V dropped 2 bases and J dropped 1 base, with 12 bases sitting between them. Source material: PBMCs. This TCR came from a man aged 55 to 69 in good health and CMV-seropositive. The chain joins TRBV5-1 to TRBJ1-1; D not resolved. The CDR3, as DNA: TGCGCCAGCAGCTTTACGGTGTTTCAGAACACTGAAGCTTTCTTT. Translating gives CASSFTVFQNTEAFF. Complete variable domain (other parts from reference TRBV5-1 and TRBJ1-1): KAGVTQTPRYLIKTRGQQVTLSCSPISGHRSVSWYQQTPGQGLQFLFEYFSETQRNKGNFPGRFSGRQFSNSRSEMNVSTLELGDSALYLCASSFTVFQNTEAFFGQGTRLTVV.